This T cell receptor beta chain was observed in a study of OX40 agonist ivuxolimab in advanced cancers. Clones were read by immunoSEQ multiplex PCR, and TCRdb kept only the in-frame ones, dropping some. The table records tens of thousands of clones, about 87% of them present only once. The CDR3 has 16 amino acids. The ends were cut back, 8 bases at V and 4 bases at J, with 18 bases in the middle. CDR1 SGHVS and CDR2 FQNEAQ come from the germline V gene. The chain has TRBV7-8 and TRBJ2-6, with D possibly TRBD1 on 6 matching bases. The sequence derives from an adult with an advanced solid tumor such as melanoma, head and neck, liver or kidney cancer. The sample here was CD4+ or CD8+ T cells sorted from blood, taken in a trial of the OX40 agonist ivuxolimab. The CDR3 DNA reads as TGTGCCAGCGGGGGCCACGCTCCTATGGGGGCCAACGTCCTGACTTTC. This sequence encodes CASGGHAPMGANVLTF.